This T cell receptor (beta chain) is from a study of blood T cell repertoires in COVID-19. Study-wide background: The cDNA or gDNA used as material had been derived from T cells, B-cell-depleted T cells, or PBMCs.

Across 20 to 25 US areas, participants ranged in age from roughly 18 to 89 years. Authors' processing steps: Nucleated cell number was recorded as an estimate derived from reference gene primer amplification. The assay was immunoSEQ multiplex PCR, and TCRdb's table has in-frame clones only and misses some. V, J and clone size derive from that table, while D and trimming were established from the DNA sequence. The data hold about 240,000 clones, with over 80% observed a single time. This CDR3 contains 13 residues. V lost 6 bases, J lost 0 bases, and 11 bases lay in between. The germline V gene has CDR1 SQVTM and CDR2 ANQGSEA.

Sequences were obtained from PBMCs or T cells enriched from blood (not recorded which). The origin of this receptor is a woman aged 25 to 39 with acute COVID-19. V is TRBV29-1 and J is TRBJ1-1; D is perhaps TRBD1 (5 bases). CDR3 bases: TGCAGCGTGGGACTGAGCATGAACACTGAAGCTTTCTTT. Translated, it gives CSVGLSMNTEAFF.